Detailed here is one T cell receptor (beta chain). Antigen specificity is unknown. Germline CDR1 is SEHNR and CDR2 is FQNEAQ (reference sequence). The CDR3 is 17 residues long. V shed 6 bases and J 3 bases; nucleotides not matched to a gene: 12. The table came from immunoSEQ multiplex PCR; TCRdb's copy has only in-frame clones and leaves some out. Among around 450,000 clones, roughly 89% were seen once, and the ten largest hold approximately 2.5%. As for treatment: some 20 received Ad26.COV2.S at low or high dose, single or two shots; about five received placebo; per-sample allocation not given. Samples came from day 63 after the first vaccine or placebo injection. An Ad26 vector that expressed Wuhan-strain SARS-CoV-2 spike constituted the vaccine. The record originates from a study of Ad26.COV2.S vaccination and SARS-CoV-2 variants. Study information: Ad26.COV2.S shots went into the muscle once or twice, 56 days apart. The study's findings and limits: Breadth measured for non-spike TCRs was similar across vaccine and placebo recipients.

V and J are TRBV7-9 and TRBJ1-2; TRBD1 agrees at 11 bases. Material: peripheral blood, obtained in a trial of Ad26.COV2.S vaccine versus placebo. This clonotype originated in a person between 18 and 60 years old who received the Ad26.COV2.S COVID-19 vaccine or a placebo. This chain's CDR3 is CASRPGQGAGVDYGYTF. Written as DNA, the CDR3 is TGTGCCAGCAGGCCAGGACAGGGGGCAGGGGTAGACTATGGCTACACCTTC.